The 16 T cell receptor beta chains below were found in one sample sequenced in a study of Graves' ophthalmopathy and Graves' hyperthyroidism (dated by TCRdb to the late 2010s). Sequenced on an Illumina HiSeq 2000. For repertoire sequencing, the TCR beta CDR3 regions were amplified from RNA transcripts. A first-round RT-PCR used HTBI primers with the Qiagen OneStep RT-PCR kit, followed by a second-round multiplex PCR, size selection and purification. The raw public data were reprocessed by TCRdb itself: fastp quality trimming at Q25, MiXCR clonotype calling, in-frame beta chains only. Duplicate CDR3 protein sequences are folded into a single record with the most common DNA and genes. Across this sample there are around 1.1 million distinct CDR3 sequences, with approximately 35% seen only once. In total, the top ten clones hold around 10% of the sample. Sequenced: peripheral blood or thyroid tissue (not recorded which). Source of these receptors: an adult man with Graves' hyperthyroidism.

This chain uses TRBV7-9 with TRBJ2-5, with D possibly matching TRBD2 (5 bases). Germline V CDR1 and CDR2: SEHNR, FQNEAQ (reference sequence). The V end was cut by 7 bases, the J end by 2 bases, with 17 bases between. The CDR3 length is 15 residues. For the CDR3, the DNA is TGTGCCAGCACATTACCAGCGGTTCGTCAAGAGACCCAGTACTTC. Its protein product is CASTLPAVRQETQYF.

The chain uses TRBV5-4 and TRBJ1-2; 10 bases align to TRBD1. Germline CDR1 is SGHNT and CDR2 is YYREEE (reference sequence). Trimming at V came to 6 bases and at J to 7 bases, leaving 9 bases not matched to a gene. The CDR3 is 14 amino acids. The CDR3 sequence: CASTSYRDRGGYTF. CDR3 coding DNA: TGTGCCAGCACTTCATACCGGGACAGGGGTGGCTACACCTTC.

This chain joins TRBV20-1 and TRBJ1-6; D gene unclear. The CDR3 runs 13 residues. The V gene lost 0 bases and the J gene lost 10 bases, with 10 bases spanning the gap. Germline V gives CDR1 DFQATT, CDR2 SNEGSKA (reference sequence). The chain's CDR3 is CSAREDAGSPLHF. CDR3 bases: TGCAGTGCTAGAGAAGACGCGGGGTCACCCCTCCACTTT.

The table lists this clonotype with many counts. The rearrangement joins TRBV29-1 to TRBJ1-1; 11 bases map to TRBD1. Germline assignment: CDR1 SQVTM and CDR2 ANQGSEA. After removal of 7 bases from V and 3 bases from J, the junction contained 10 bases not matched to a gene. The CDR3 covers 15 residues. The DNA for the CDR3 is TGCAGCGCTAGGACAGGGGGCGGCGGTGACACTGAAGCTTTCTTT. As protein: CSARTGGGGDTEAFF.

Concerning this clonotype: This could be a read error, since a much larger clone is one nucleotide away. V gene TRBV20-1 combines with J gene TRBJ2-2; D call uncertain. Germline V gene sequence: CDR1 DFQATT, CDR2 SNEGSKA (reference sequence). V lost 4 bases and J lost 5, with 14 bases in between. This CDR3 is built from 14 residues. The CDR3 spells CSATLIGMTGELFF. Written as DNA, the CDR3 is TGCAGTGCTACCTTGATAGGGATGACCGGGGAGCTGTTTTTT.

This clonotype showed up many times. This chain uses TRBV7-8 with TRBJ2-7; 8 bases line up with TRBD1. Germline V lookup: CDR1 SGHVS, CDR2 FQNEAQ. V was clipped by 2 bases and J by 4 bases; unmatched bases: 13. The CDR3 runs 17 residues. In DNA, the CDR3 is TGTGCCAGCAGCTTAAGTCCTAGTGTCCAGGGGGCGTACGAGCAGTACTTC. Translation: CASSLSPSVQGAYEQYF.

This clonotype showed up many times. The V call is TRBV20-1, the J call TRBJ2-5; TRBD2 might be the D (5 bases). Between the trimmed V and J ends, which lost 5 bases and 5 bases, there was a span of 12 bases. Per germline, CDR1 DFQATT and CDR2 SNEGSKA (reference sequence). The CDR3 has 12 residues. CDR3 DNA sequence: TGCAGTGCTCCCCTAGCCTGGGAGACCCAGTACTTC. Its protein product is CSAPLAWETQYF.

This clonotype was seen at least ten times. The chain is built from TRBV7-4 and TRBJ2-5; 11 bases fit TRBD2. Germline V lookup: CDR1 SGHVT, CDR2 SQSDAQ. The CDR3 extends over 16 amino acids. J was trimmed by 0 bases and V by 5 bases; bases with no gene match: 5. The CDR3 nucleotides are TGTGCCAGCAGCACCGGGACTAGCGGAAACCAAGAGACCCAGTACTTC. Translated: CASSTGTSGNQETQYF.

This clonotype was recorded at least ten times. The chain combines TRBV6-1 with TRBJ1-2; tentative D call: TRBD1 (6 bases). This CDR3 comprises 14 residues. With 0 bases removed from V and 8 bases from J, the gap between germline ends came to 13 bases. Germline CDR1 is MNHNS and CDR2 is SASEGT. The CDR3 region has the DNA TGTGCCAGCAGTGAAGCGGAGGGGGGGCACGGCTACACCTTC. Its translation: CASSEAEGGHGYTF.

The V and J genes are TRBV7-6 and TRBJ2-7; 7 positions match TRBD2. V dropped 6 bases and J dropped 3; count of bases not matched to a gene: 8. CDR3 length: 14 amino acids. CDR1 and CDR2 from the germline V gene are SGHVS and FNYEAQ. The CDR3 reads CASSSSGKGYEQYF. CDR3 in DNA: TGTGCCAGCAGTTCGAGCGGGAAAGGCTACGAGCAGTACTTC.

The chain carries TRBV15 and TRBJ2-2, with D perhaps matching TRBD2 (5 bases). Germline V lookup: CDR1 LNHNV, CDR2 YYDKDF (reference sequence). CDR3 length: 15 residues. The V and J ends lost 1 base and 0 bases respectively, with 6 bases between them. The CDR3 DNA reads TGTGCCACCAGCAGAGCCGGGGCGAACACCGGGGAGCTGTTTTTT. This translates into CATSRAGANTGELFF.

This chain uses TRBV3-1 with TRBJ1-2; D remains ambiguous. Germline CDR1 LGHDT, CDR2 YNNKEL (reference sequence). The CDR3 is 12 residues long. V lost 1 base and J lost 8, with 8 bases in between. DNA for the CDR3: TGTGCCAGCAGCCAAGTGGCGGGAGGCTACACCTTC. This gives the protein CASSQVAGGYTF.

This clonotype was detected only a few times. The J gene is TRBJ1-2, the V gene TRBV19; TRBD1 aligns across 8 bases. The CDR3 extends over 15 amino acids. V was clipped by 4 bases and J by 6 bases; unmatched bases: 10. Looked up from germline, CDR1 is LNHDA and CDR2 is SQIVND (reference sequence). The CDR3 reads CASSTGDRRWDGYTF. CDR3 bases: TGTGCCAGTAGTACCGGGGACAGGAGATGGGATGGCTACACCTTC.

This clonotype was observed at least ten times. The V and J genes are TRBV29-1 and TRBJ2-5; possibly TRBD1 for D (5 bases). Trimming took off 4 bases at V and 7 bases at J, with 13 bases between the two ends. CDR3 length: 12 residues. The germline V gene has CDR1 SQVTM and CDR2 ANQGSEA. CDR3 coding DNA: TGCAGCGTTGTGGGGCGATTGGGGACCCAGTACTTC. Residues: CSVVGRLGTQYF.

This clonotype was detected ten times or more. V and J are TRBV20-1 and TRBJ2-5; D is perhaps TRBD2 (7 bases). There are 13 residues in the CDR3. The V gene lost 5 bases and the J gene lost 5 bases, with 15 bases spanning the gap. Germline loops: CDR1 DFQATT, CDR2 SNEGSKA (reference sequence). CDR3 in DNA: TGCAGTGCTGGTCGGGGGGCCCCGGAGACCCAGTACTTC. This translates into CSAGRGAPETQYF.

V and J are TRBV7-3 and TRBJ1-6, with D possibly matching TRBD1 (6 bases). The CDR3 has 13 residues. CDR1 and CDR2 from the germline V gene are SGHTA and FQGTGA. Trimming took off 6 bases at V and 14 bases at J, with 17 bases between the two ends. CDR3: CASSPMGGDTLHF. The CDR3 bases are TGTGCCAGCAGTCCGATGGGGGGCGATACCCTCCACTTT. Full variable domain (remainder filled in from reference TRBV7-3 and TRBJ1-6): GAGVSQTPSNKVTEKGKYVELRCDPISGHTALYWYRQSLGQGPEFLIYFQGTGAADDSGLPNDRFFAVRPEGSVSTLKIQRTERGDSAVYLCASSPMGGDTLHFGNGTRLTVT.